A selection of T cell receptor beta chains follows, all from one sample in a study of blood T cell repertoires in COVID-19. Using immunoSEQ multiplex PCR, the repertoire was profiled, and TCRdb retains in-frame clones only, with some absent. The data show approximately 180,000 clones, more than 75% seen once. Sequenced input: peripheral blood. These receptors came from a woman in her seventies with COVID-19, enrolled during active disease. CDR3s include the opening cysteine and the closing phenylalanine or tryptophan.

CDR3aa: CASSPPLGNEQFF
j_gene: TRBJ2-1
v_gene: TRBV5-4

CDR3aa: CASSIGTRFYNEQFF
j_gene: TRBJ2-1
v_gene: TRBV7-9

CDR3aa: CASSLARQGLSSGNTIYF
j_gene: TRBJ1-3
v_gene: TRBV7-2

CDR3aa: CASSQGLAGGRETQYF
j_gene: TRBJ2-5
v_gene: TRBV4-2

CDR3aa: CASKEFDSPLHF
j_gene: TRBJ1-6
v_gene: TRBV27

CDR3aa: CASSFLARGDTEAFF
j_gene: TRBJ1-1
v_gene: TRBV28

CDR3aa: CASSQDERVTGNTIYF
j_gene: TRBJ1-3
v_gene: TRBV4-2

CDR3aa: CASTWGQDFYEQYF
j_gene: TRBJ2-7
v_gene: TRBV6-5

CDR3aa: CSAYKPGQQETQYF
j_gene: TRBJ2-5
v_gene: TRBV29-1

CDR3aa: CASRGTGLDEQYF
j_gene: TRBJ2-7
v_gene: TRBV6-5

CDR3aa: CASSLASVEQYF
j_gene: TRBJ2-7
v_gene: TRBV12-3/TRBV12-4

CDR3aa: CASSSRGGYDEQFF
j_gene: TRBJ2-1
v_gene: TRBV7-3

CDR3aa: CASSSDRGYEQYF
j_gene: TRBJ2-7
v_gene: TRBV11-2

CDR3aa: CASSSSQGRGTSTDTQYF
j_gene: TRBJ2-3
v_gene: TRBV7-3

CDR3aa: CASSVEGADYYEQYF
j_gene: TRBJ2-7
v_gene: TRBV9

CDR3aa: CSVGAPASGTDTQYF
j_gene: TRBJ2-3
v_gene: TRBV29-1

CDR3aa: CSARHGGTMYF
j_gene: TRBJ2-7
v_gene: TRBV20-1

CDR3aa: CASSLVNSRDTNQPQHF
j_gene: TRBJ1-5
v_gene: TRBV7-8

CDR3aa: CATSRVRGTEAFF
j_gene: TRBJ1-1
v_gene: TRBV15

CDR3aa: CASSLMTSGYEQYF
j_gene: TRBJ2-7
v_gene: TRBV5-1

CDR3aa: CASSAGTGLGEKLFF
j_gene: TRBJ1-4
v_gene: TRBV9

CDR3aa: CASRAKGDNTEAFF
j_gene: TRBJ1-1
v_gene: TRBV5-1

CDR3aa: CASSVRLPANYGYTF
j_gene: TRBJ1-2
v_gene: TRBV9

CDR3aa: CASSLTGVNTEAFF
j_gene: TRBJ1-1
v_gene: TRBV28

CDR3aa: CSVGTSHNQPQHF
j_gene: TRBJ1-5
v_gene: TRBV29-1

CDR3aa: CASSPSGSASYEQYF
j_gene: TRBJ2-7
v_gene: TRBV28

CDR3aa: CASSDRSSTDTQYF
j_gene: TRBJ2-3
v_gene: TRBV4-1

CDR3aa: CASVRGRENYGYTF
j_gene: TRBJ1-2
v_gene: TRBV28

CDR3aa: CASSWSSGSGRSEQFF
j_gene: TRBJ2-1
v_gene: TRBV6-6

CDR3aa: CASSQVQGTTEAFF
j_gene: TRBJ1-1
v_gene: TRBV3-1/TRBV3-2

CDR3aa: CASSVAGGTVGQFF
j_gene: TRBJ2-1
v_gene: TRBV9

CDR3aa: CASSRSRTSGISSYEQYF
j_gene: TRBJ2-7
v_gene: TRBV5-1

CDR3aa: CATSRAGGGYTF
j_gene: TRBJ1-2
v_gene: TRBV15

CDR3aa: CASSLQGTGELFF
j_gene: TRBJ2-2
v_gene: TRBV11-3

CDR3aa: CASRLAGVREQYF
j_gene: TRBJ2-7
v_gene: TRBV6-5

CDR3aa: CASSLDVGSNTEAFF
j_gene: TRBJ1-1
v_gene: TRBV5-4

CDR3aa: CASSEDTTPRPQHF
j_gene: TRBJ1-5
v_gene: TRBV18

CDR3aa: CASSSLGTGGYQPQHF
j_gene: TRBJ1-5
v_gene: TRBV19

CDR3aa: CASSLSAGRTEAFF
j_gene: TRBJ1-1
v_gene: TRBV28

CDR3aa: CASSLIPDFSEAFF
j_gene: TRBJ1-1
v_gene: TRBV27

CDR3aa: CASTRGREAQTQYF
j_gene: TRBJ2-3
v_gene: TRBV5-6

CDR3aa: CASSPKMASGSHEQFF
j_gene: TRBJ2-1
v_gene: TRBV9

CDR3aa: CASRGTSNYGYTF
j_gene: TRBJ1-2
v_gene: TRBV6-5

CDR3aa: CASSVVSGTYNEQFF
j_gene: TRBJ2-1
v_gene: TRBV9